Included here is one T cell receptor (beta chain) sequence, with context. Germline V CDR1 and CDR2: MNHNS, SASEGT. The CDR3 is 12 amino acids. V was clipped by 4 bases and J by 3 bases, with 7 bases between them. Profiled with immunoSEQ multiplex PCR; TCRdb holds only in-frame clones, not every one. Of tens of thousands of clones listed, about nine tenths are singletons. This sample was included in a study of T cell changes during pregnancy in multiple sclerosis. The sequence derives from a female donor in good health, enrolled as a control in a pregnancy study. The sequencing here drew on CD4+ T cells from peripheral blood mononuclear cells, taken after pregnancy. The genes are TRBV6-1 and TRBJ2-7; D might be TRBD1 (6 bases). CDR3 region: CASSATGYEQYF. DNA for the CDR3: TGTGCCAGCAGTGCGACAGGCTACGAGCAGTACTTC.